This is a list of T cell receptor beta chains from one sample in a study of cytomegalovirus exposure and HLA in healthy donors. Profiling relied on immunoSEQ multiplex PCR, and the TCRdb table lists in-frame clones only, not all of them. There are about 210,000 clones in the sample; approximately 80% occur only once, and about 9.4% lies in the top ten. Sequencing was carried out using PBMCs. The source is a woman aged 45 to 65 in good health and CMV-seropositive. Each CDR3 is given with its conserved first and last residue. D genes are given only for firm matches. A clone size is listed for some rows: how often the clone was seen (once, few, many), or a class if it is expanded.

abundance: NA
v_gene: TRBV6-6
j_gene: TRBJ2-5
d_gene: TRBD2
CDR3nt: TGTGCCAGCAGCTCGACTAGCGGGGAGCCCCAAGAGACCCAGTACTTC
CDR3aa: CASSSTSGEPQETQYF

abundance: NA
v_gene: TRBV7-9
j_gene: TRBJ2-7
d_gene: NA
CDR3nt: TGTGCCAGCAGCTTAGGGGAGACATCCTACGAGCAGTACTTC
CDR3aa: CASSLGETSYEQYF

abundance: NA
v_gene: TRBV5-1
j_gene: TRBJ2-5
d_gene: NA
CDR3nt: TGCGCCAGCAGGCCGCGGGACCCTATGGAGACCCAGTACTTC
CDR3aa: CASRPRDPMETQYF

abundance: NA
v_gene: TRBV13
j_gene: TRBJ1-6
d_gene: NA
CDR3nt: TGTGCCAGCAACAGGGCTGGGGCGTCCTATAATTCACCCCTCCACTTT
CDR3aa: CASNRAGASYNSPLHF

abundance: few
v_gene: TRBV28
j_gene: TRBJ1-4
d_gene: TRBD1
CDR3nt: TGTGCCAGCAGTTTTGCGGGACAGCCGAATGAAAAACTGTTTTTT
CDR3aa: CASSFAGQPNEKLFF

abundance: NA
v_gene: TRBV4-3
j_gene: TRBJ2-7
d_gene: TRBD1
CDR3nt: TGCGCCAGCAGCCAAGATGGACAGGGTATATCCGAGCAGTACTTC
CDR3aa: CASSQDGQGISEQYF

abundance: NA
v_gene: TRBV14
j_gene: TRBJ2-1
d_gene: TRBD2
CDR3nt: TGTGCCAGCAGCCATTCCACGACTAGCGAGAACAATGAGCAGTTCTTC
CDR3aa: CASSHSTTSENNEQFF

abundance: NA
v_gene: TRBV6-5
j_gene: TRBJ1-4
d_gene: NA
CDR3nt: TGTGCCAGCAGTTCGAGGGTCCTGCTCAATTTT
CDR3aa: CASSSRVLLNF

abundance: NA
v_gene: TRBV7-3
j_gene: TRBJ2-2
d_gene: NA
CDR3nt: TGTACCAGCACCCTACTAGACACCGGGGAGCTGTTTTTT
CDR3aa: CTSTLLDTGELFF

abundance: NA
v_gene: TRBV7-9
j_gene: TRBJ1-6
d_gene: TRBD1
CDR3nt: TGTGCCAGCAGCGCCCGGGACAGCTATTCACCCCTCCACTTT
CDR3aa: CASSARDSYSPLHF

abundance: few
v_gene: TRBV19
j_gene: TRBJ1-2
d_gene: TRBD1
CDR3nt: TGTGCCAGTAGGGGGGACAGGGGAAGGATCTATGGCTACACCTTC
CDR3aa: CASRGDRGRIYGYTF

abundance: NA
v_gene: TRBV5-1
j_gene: TRBJ1-2
d_gene: NA
CDR3nt: TGCGCCAGCAGCTTGGAGGGGACTAACGGCTACACCTTC
CDR3aa: CASSLEGTNGYTF

abundance: NA
v_gene: TRBV5-1
j_gene: TRBJ1-6
d_gene: NA
CDR3nt: TGCGCCAGCAGCCCCTCTATCCGCTCCTATAATTCACCCCTCCACTTT
CDR3aa: CASSPSIRSYNSPLHF

abundance: NA
v_gene: TRBV28
j_gene: TRBJ1-4
d_gene: TRBD1
CDR3nt: TGTGCCACCTCACTAGGACAGGGGGCTCTTCGGGATGAAAAACTGTTTTTT
CDR3aa: CATSLGQGALRDEKLFF

abundance: NA
v_gene: TRBV4-1
j_gene: TRBJ1-1
d_gene: NA
CDR3nt: TGCGCCAGCAGGCTCCGGGGGATGAACACTGAAGCTTTCTTT
CDR3aa: CASRLRGMNTEAFF

abundance: NA
v_gene: TRBV4-3
j_gene: TRBJ2-7
d_gene: NA
CDR3nt: TGCGCCAGCAGCCCATCCCTGGAGGGCTCCTCCGAGCAGTACTTC
CDR3aa: CASSPSLEGSSEQYF

abundance: NA
v_gene: TRBV19
j_gene: TRBJ1-1
d_gene: TRBD1
CDR3nt: TGTGCCAGTAAACCGACAGGGGGTACGAGTGAAGCTTTCTTT
CDR3aa: CASKPTGGTSEAFF

abundance: few
v_gene: TRBV7-3
j_gene: TRBJ2-1
d_gene: TRBD2
CDR3nt: TGTGCCAGCAGCTTAGGGCTAGCGGGCGATGAGCAGTTCTTC
CDR3aa: CASSLGLAGDEQFF

abundance: NA
v_gene: TRBV4-3
j_gene: TRBJ2-5
d_gene: NA
CDR3nt: TGCGCCAGCAGCTCCGCGACAGGACCGTGGACCCAGTACTTC
CDR3aa: CASSSATGPWTQYF

abundance: NA
v_gene: TRBV4-3
j_gene: TRBJ2-3
d_gene: TRBD1
CDR3nt: TGCGCCAGCAGCCAAGATCCTCCCTCTCGGACAGGGAGCACAGATACGCAGTATTTT
CDR3aa: CASSQDPPSRTGSTDTQYF

abundance: NA
v_gene: TRBV15
j_gene: TRBJ2-2
d_gene: TRBD1
CDR3nt: TGTGCCACCAGCCCCGGGACAGTTAACACCGGGGAGCTGTTTTTT
CDR3aa: CATSPGTVNTGELFF

abundance: NA
v_gene: TRBV5-6
j_gene: TRBJ1-2
d_gene: TRBD1
CDR3nt: TGTGCCAGCAGCCCAACCGCGGGGACAGGGACCTATGGCTACACCTTC
CDR3aa: CASSPTAGTGTYGYTF

abundance: NA
v_gene: TRBV9
j_gene: TRBJ2-7
d_gene: NA
CDR3nt: TGTGCCAGCAGCGTCCGCCGGACCTCAGGGGAGCAGTACTTC
CDR3aa: CASSVRRTSGEQYF

abundance: NA
v_gene: TRBV30
j_gene: TRBJ2-3
d_gene: TRBD1
CDR3nt: TGTGCCAGAAAGACAGGGGCTAGCACAGATACGCAGTATTTT
CDR3aa: CARKTGASTDTQYF

abundance: NA
v_gene: TRBV19
j_gene: TRBJ1-1
d_gene: NA
CDR3nt: TGTGCCAGTAGTATTCGACGGGAGAGCACTGAAGCTTTCTTT
CDR3aa: CASSIRRESTEAFF

abundance: NA
v_gene: TRBV18
j_gene: TRBJ1-1
d_gene: TRBD1
CDR3nt: TGTGCCAGCGCACAGGGGTTCAACACTGAAGCTTTCTTT
CDR3aa: CASAQGFNTEAFF

abundance: NA
v_gene: TRBV23-1
j_gene: TRBJ2-7
d_gene: TRBD1
CDR3nt: TGCGCCAGCAGCCGACAGGGTAGCCCCCACGAGCAGTACTTC
CDR3aa: CASSRQGSPHEQYF

abundance: few
v_gene: TRBV4-2
j_gene: TRBJ1-5
d_gene: NA
CDR3nt: TGTGCCAGCAGCCAAGGAGGGGGGGACGAGGATCAGCCCCAGCATTTT
CDR3aa: CASSQGGGDEDQPQHF

abundance: NA
v_gene: TRBV18
j_gene: TRBJ1-1
d_gene: NA
CDR3nt: TGTGCCAGCTCAGCCACAGGGCTGAACACTGAAGCTTTCTTT
CDR3aa: CASSATGLNTEAFF

abundance: NA
v_gene: TRBV29-1
j_gene: TRBJ2-5
d_gene: TRBD1
CDR3nt: TGCAGCGAACCGGACAGGGGTTCACGGGAGACCCAGTACTTC
CDR3aa: CSEPDRGSRETQYF

abundance: NA
v_gene: TRBV6-1
j_gene: TRBJ1-5
d_gene: TRBD1
CDR3nt: TGTGCCAGCAGTGCGGGACAGGCCCTTTATAGCAATCAGCCCCAGCATTTT
CDR3aa: CASSAGQALYSNQPQHF

abundance: NA
v_gene: TRBV28
j_gene: TRBJ2-1
d_gene: NA
CDR3nt: NA
CDR3aa: CASSFGQGAEFF

abundance: NA
v_gene: TRBV11-2
j_gene: TRBJ2-1
d_gene: NA
CDR3nt: TGTGCCAGCAGCTTAGGAGTAGCGGTGGGGAATGAGCAGTTCTTC
CDR3aa: CASSLGVAVGNEQFF

abundance: NA
v_gene: TRBV5-4
j_gene: TRBJ2-2
d_gene: TRBD1
CDR3nt: TGTGCCGGCCGACAGGGGGTAGCCGGGGAGCTGTTTTTT
CDR3aa: CAGRQGVAGELFF

abundance: NA
v_gene: TRBV6-6
j_gene: TRBJ2-7
d_gene: TRBD1
CDR3nt: TGTGCCAGCAGTTACGCGGCGGACAGGGTCAACGAGCAGTACTTC
CDR3aa: CASSYAADRVNEQYF

abundance: NA
v_gene: TRBV28
j_gene: TRBJ2-7
d_gene: TRBD1
CDR3nt: TGTGCCAGCAGTTTGGCCGGGACAGGGGGCTGGGAGCAGTACTTC
CDR3aa: CASSLAGTGGWEQYF

abundance: NA
v_gene: TRBV30
j_gene: TRBJ2-7
d_gene: TRBD1
CDR3nt: TGTGCCTGGAGTCGGGACAGCTCCTACGAGCAGTACTTC
CDR3aa: CAWSRDSSYEQYF

abundance: NA
v_gene: TRBV7-9
j_gene: TRBJ1-2
d_gene: NA
CDR3nt: TGTTCCAGCAGCCCCGGGAACTATGGCTACACCTTC
CDR3aa: CSSSPGNYGYTF

abundance: NA
v_gene: TRBV30
j_gene: TRBJ1-4
d_gene: NA
CDR3nt: TGTGCCTGGAGTGTGACCGGAGGTAATGAAAAACTGTTTTTT
CDR3aa: CAWSVTGGNEKLFF

abundance: NA
v_gene: TRBV5-1
j_gene: TRBJ2-7
d_gene: TRBD1
CDR3nt: TGCGCCAGCAGCTTTTACAGGGGAAGTAGCGAGCAGTACTTC
CDR3aa: CASSFYRGSSEQYF

abundance: NA
v_gene: TRBV19
j_gene: TRBJ1-4
d_gene: TRBD1
CDR3nt: TGTGCCAGTAATCAGGGGGCCGTTGAAAAACTGTTTTTT
CDR3aa: CASNQGAVEKLFF

abundance: NA
v_gene: TRBV28
j_gene: TRBJ2-1
d_gene: NA
CDR3nt: TGTGCCAGCAGTTTGGGTCGGGGGGCTTTTAGTGAGCAGTTCTTC
CDR3aa: CASSLGRGAFSEQFF

abundance: NA
v_gene: TRBV9
j_gene: TRBJ1-4
d_gene: NA
CDR3nt: TGTGCCAGCAGCACAAGACAGGATAATGAAAAACTGTTTTTT
CDR3aa: CASSTRQDNEKLFF

abundance: NA
v_gene: TRBV5-6
j_gene: TRBJ2-3
d_gene: NA
CDR3nt: TGTGCCAGCAGCTTGGGACTAACAGATACGCAGTATTTT
CDR3aa: CASSLGLTDTQYF

abundance: NA
v_gene: TRBV11-2
j_gene: TRBJ2-7
d_gene: TRBD1
CDR3nt: TGTGCCAGCAGCAGGAGACAGGGGAAGGACTACGAGCAGTACTTC
CDR3aa: CASSRRQGKDYEQYF

abundance: few
v_gene: TRBV7-7
j_gene: TRBJ2-4
d_gene: TRBD1
CDR3nt: TGTGCCAGACGGCCTGACAGGGGGAAAAACATTCAGTACTTC
CDR3aa: CARRPDRGKNIQYF

abundance: NA
v_gene: TRBV28
j_gene: TRBJ2-7
d_gene: NA
CDR3nt: TGTGCCAGCAGACCCCCGGGACTCCCTTTAGAGCAGTACTTC
CDR3aa: CASRPPGLPLEQYF

abundance: NA
v_gene: TRBV7-9
j_gene: TRBJ2-1
d_gene: NA
CDR3nt: TGTGCCAGCAGCAAAGGGGTGGGGCCCTACAATGAGCAGTTCTTC
CDR3aa: CASSKGVGPYNEQFF

abundance: NA
v_gene: TRBV6-5
j_gene: TRBJ1-2
d_gene: NA
CDR3nt: TGTGCCAGCAGGACGGGGGGGAACTATGGCTACACCTTC
CDR3aa: CASRTGGNYGYTF

abundance: NA
v_gene: TRBV11-3
j_gene: TRBJ2-7
d_gene: TRBD1
CDR3nt: TGTGCCAGCAGCTCTACAGGGGGCCCCTACGAGCAGTACTTC
CDR3aa: CASSSTGGPYEQYF

abundance: NA
v_gene: TRBV9
j_gene: TRBJ2-5
d_gene: TRBD2
CDR3nt: TGTGCCAGCAGCCCGAGGGGGGCTAGCGGGGGGGCGGTGGAGACCCAGTACTTC
CDR3aa: CASSPRGASGGAVETQYF

abundance: NA
v_gene: TRBV7-3
j_gene: TRBJ1-2
d_gene: TRBD1
CDR3nt: TGTGCCAGCAGCGACCGGGACAGGGGGAATGGCTACACCTTC
CDR3aa: CASSDRDRGNGYTF

abundance: NA
v_gene: TRBV23-1
j_gene: TRBJ1-5
d_gene: NA
CDR3nt: TGCGCCAGCAGTCAATCGTTAGGGGAGGGTCAGCCCCAGCATTTT
CDR3aa: CASSQSLGEGQPQHF